This section outlines one T cell receptor (beta chain) sequence together with its context. Seattle patient enrollment occurred during active infection, with longitudinal follow-up thereafter. The data were taken from a study of blood T cell repertoires in COVID-19. Whole-study context: Samples of COVID-19 (acute and convalescent) were obtained from the United States, Italy and Spain. The cDNA or gDNA used as material had been derived from T cells, B-cell-depleted T cells, or PBMCs.

The V gene end was trimmed by 4 bases and the J gene end by 3 bases; junction bases not matched to a gene: 9. From germline, CDR1 is LNHDA and CDR2 SQIVND (reference sequence). This CDR3 region has 18 residues. Per the original methods: Reference gene primer amplification in the assay estimated nucleated cell counts. Sequencing used immunoSEQ multiplex PCR; TCRdb keeps in-frame clones, though not all of them. The DNA was the basis for D and trimming; V, J and clone size are from that table. The data show about 440,000 clones, approximately 90% seen once. The chain uses TRBV19 and TRBJ2-5; 15 positions match TRBD2. The specimen was peripheral blood. The sequence was collected from a woman aged 45-65 years with COVID-19, enrolled during active disease. CDR3 sequence: CASSTWTSGGVSEETQYF. The DNA for the CDR3 is TGTGCCAGTAGTACCTGGACTAGCGGGGGGGTGTCGGAAGAGACCCAGTACTTC. Variable domain in full (rest from reference TRBV19 and TRBJ2-5): DGGITQSPKYLFRKEGQNVTLSCEQNLNHDAMYWYRQDPGQGLRLIYYSQIVNDFQKGDIAEGYSVSREKKESFPLTVTSAQKNPTAFYLCASSTWTSGGVSEETQYFGPGTRLLVL.